This record concerns one TCR beta chain sequence. Its antigen remains unknown. One end of the junction fails to match germline, which may point to a read error. Random-hexamer reverse transcription was applied to roughly 0.45 to 1 ug RNA. An immunoSEQ multiplex PCR amplified TCR beta CDR3 over 54 Vbeta and 13 Jbeta. TCRdb recomputed calls from the immunoSEQ multiplex PCR reads with MiXCR, one row per CDR3 protein. This table has 300,000 to 350,000 distinct CDR3 sequences, about 92% appearing once. Germline V gene lookup returns CDR1 SGHTA and CDR2 FQGNSA. This CDR3 spans 13 amino acids. This specimen comes from a study of CD8 T cells in Susac syndrome. Whole-study results and caveats: As the study acknowledged, the number of individuals in its TCR sequencing and HLA analysis was relatively small.

The study sequenced TCR beta in blood CD8+ and CD4+ T cells. Treatment-naive patients with stable or active relapsing-remitting disease were the multiple sclerosis controls. Sequencing was done on a sample of CD4+ T cells from PBMCs. The V gene is TRBV7-2, the J gene TRBJ2-5; D possibly corresponds to TRBD1 (8 bases). This TCR came from a human donor with multiple sclerosis. The CDR3 reads CASSRGVQGALDF. CDR3 in DNA: TGTGCCAGCAGCCGGGGGGTTCAGGGGGCTCTCGACTTC.